This entry is about one T cell receptor (gamma chain). No cognate antigen has been identified for it. Nothing much larger sits one base from this clone, and base qualities are not available. Genomic DNA was extracted with the QIAamp DNA FFPE tissue kit from ten 5-um FFPE scrolls per case. Classification of coeliac disease based on the TCR repertoire was tested using fully anonymised formalin-fixed paraffin-embedded duodenal biopsies that were surplus to diagnostic needs. Controls had no clinical or histological suspicion of coeliac disease and underwent upper endoscopy for reflux, dyspepsia or gastritis. The library was prepared using multiplex PCR. Instrument on record: Ion Torrent PGM. TRG repertoires were amplified from approximately 220 ng of biopsy DNA with the LymphoTrack kit, in which Illumina adapters are carried by the primers. TRG amplicons were purified using AMPure XP beads, were quantified on a 2100 Bioanalyzer, and were pooled equimolarly. An Ion PGM instrument was used to sequence the TRG libraries. The study's processing was this. Reads in which more than 10% of nucleotides fell below the per-patient third-quartile quality score were removed with FastX. Reads were aligned with IMGT/HighV-QUEST to assign V, D and J genes, identify CDR3 regions and assess functionality. Sequences were converted to amino acids, and every sequence predicted to be non-functional was removed. CDR3s were broken into kmers both with and without positional annotation, kmer frequencies were analysed by PCA, and samples were clustered using each of the 1023 combinations of PCs 1-10. Classification was validated by leave-one-out cross-validation, in which parameters were re-optimised on the remaining samples each time. Shannon diversity was calculated with the vegan R package from repeated random subsamples, each the size of the lowest read count. TCRdb reprocessed the public data with the CATT caller; entries with the same nucleotide sequence were combined afterwards. The V and J calls, along with clone size, are taken from TCRdb and not from the paper's own processing. For this sample there are 400 to 500 gamma-chain clones; 51% appear just once. The ten largest clones represent around 40% of the sample.

The data originate from a study of intestinal T cells in coeliac disease (dated by TCRdb to the early 2020s). Context from the whole study: In the TRG cohort, the mean age of coeliac patients was more than 15 years compared with roughly 52 years for controls, so the coeliac patients were much younger than the controls. A second, larger TCR-gamma (TRG) cohort comprised duodenal biopsies from more than 30 coeliac disease patients and fewer than 25 non-coeliac controls. In the TCR-delta (TRD) cohort, there were duodenal biopsies from some eleven coeliac disease patients and some eleven non-coeliac controls.

Including the terminal cysteine and phenylalanine, the CDR3 comprises 16 residues. Solely the CDR3 DNA is kept, with 48 bases framed from the first base. CDR1 and CDR2 were assigned from the germline V gene as EGSNGY and YDSYNSKV. V lost 1 base and J lost 0 bases, and the count of bases not matched to a germline gene is 9. Summary of the overall study and its limitations: Of roughly 54 biopsies, 51 (approximately 94%) were correctly classified by TRG clustering, and a leave-one-out accuracy of approximately 87% was reported. A significant age difference was observed between coeliac and control groups, although significant classification was not yielded by an age-split analysis. Repeated CDR3 amino acid sequences could not be distinguished from PCR duplicates. In training, clustering based on TRD kmers put every one of the 22 biopsies in the right class, and the leave-one-out accuracy was reported as 91%. FFPE-derived DNA was found to be relatively degraded, and loss of a proportion of TCR sequences in each sample was likely caused by this degradation.

The TCR comes from a human donor who served as a control with a normal duodenal biopsy, not a healthy volunteer. The rearrangement combines TRGV2 with TRGJ1 or TRGJ2. The sequenced material came from a duodenal biopsy. The encoded CDR3 is CATWDGQIGNYYKKLF. The base sequence is TGTGCCACCTGGGACGGCCAAATTGGGAATTATTATAAGAAACTCTTT.